This T cell receptor beta chain came from a study of T cells after yellow fever vaccination. As for the study in general: Libraries from low-cell-number fractions were prepared with the SMART-Seq v4 Ultra Low Input RNA kit. Study outcomes and limitations: A faster peak, day 5 versus 15, was reached by the weaker secondary response.

For this clonotype: What it recognizes is unknown.

Generation of TCR cDNA used 5'RACE template switching (which added a universal primer site and UMIs). TCRdb re-called the 5' RACE reads with MiXCR, one entry per CDR3 protein. Here the sample spans under 400,000 distinct CDR3 sequences, 11% being singletons. The source material was PBMCs, sampled on the day of the first yellow fever vaccination. The TCR originated in a man aged 18-30 years who received the YFV17D yellow fever vaccine.

CDR3 DNA sequence: TGCGCCAGCAGCCAAGGGACTAGCGAAACCTACAATGAGCAGTTCTTC. Residues: CASSQGTSETYNEQFF. The V call is TRBV4-3, the J call TRBJ2-1; 9 bases line up with TRBD2. Per germline, CDR1 LGHNA and CDR2 YSLEER. V dropped 1 base and J dropped 2; count of bases not matched to a gene: 3. The CDR3 extends over 16 amino acids.